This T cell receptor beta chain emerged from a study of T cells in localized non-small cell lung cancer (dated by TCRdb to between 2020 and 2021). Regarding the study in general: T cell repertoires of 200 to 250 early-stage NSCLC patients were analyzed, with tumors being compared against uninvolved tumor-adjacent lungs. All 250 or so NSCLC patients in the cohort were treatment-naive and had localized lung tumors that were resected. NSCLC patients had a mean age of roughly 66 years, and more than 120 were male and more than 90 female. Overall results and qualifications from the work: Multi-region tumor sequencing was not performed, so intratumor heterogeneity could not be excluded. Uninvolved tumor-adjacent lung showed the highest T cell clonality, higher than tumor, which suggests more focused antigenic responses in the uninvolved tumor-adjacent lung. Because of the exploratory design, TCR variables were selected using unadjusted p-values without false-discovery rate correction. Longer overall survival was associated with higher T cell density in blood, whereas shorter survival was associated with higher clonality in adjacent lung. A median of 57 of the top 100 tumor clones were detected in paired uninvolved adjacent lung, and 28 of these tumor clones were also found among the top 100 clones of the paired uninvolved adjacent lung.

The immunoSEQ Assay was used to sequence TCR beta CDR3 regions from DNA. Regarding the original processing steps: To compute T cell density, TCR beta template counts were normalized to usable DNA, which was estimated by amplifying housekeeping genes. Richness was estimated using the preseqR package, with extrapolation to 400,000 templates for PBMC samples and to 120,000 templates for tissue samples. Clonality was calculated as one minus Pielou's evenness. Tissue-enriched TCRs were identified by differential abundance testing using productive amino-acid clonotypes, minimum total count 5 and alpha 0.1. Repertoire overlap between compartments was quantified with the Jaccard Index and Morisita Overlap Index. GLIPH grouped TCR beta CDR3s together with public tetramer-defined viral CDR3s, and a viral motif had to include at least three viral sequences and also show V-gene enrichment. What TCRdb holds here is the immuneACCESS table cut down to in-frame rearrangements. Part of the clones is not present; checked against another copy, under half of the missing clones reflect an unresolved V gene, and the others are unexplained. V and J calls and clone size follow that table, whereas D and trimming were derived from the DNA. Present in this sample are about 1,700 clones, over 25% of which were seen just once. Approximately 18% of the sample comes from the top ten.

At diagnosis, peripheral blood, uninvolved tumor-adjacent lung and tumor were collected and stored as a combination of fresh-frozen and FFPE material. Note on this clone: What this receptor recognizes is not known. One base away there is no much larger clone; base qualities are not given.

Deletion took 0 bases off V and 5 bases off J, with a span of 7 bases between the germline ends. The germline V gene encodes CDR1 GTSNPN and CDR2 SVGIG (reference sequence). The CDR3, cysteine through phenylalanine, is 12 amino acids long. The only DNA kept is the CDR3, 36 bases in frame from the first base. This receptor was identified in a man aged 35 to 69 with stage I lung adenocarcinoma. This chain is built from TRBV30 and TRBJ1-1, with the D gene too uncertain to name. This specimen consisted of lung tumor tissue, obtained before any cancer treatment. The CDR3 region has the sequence CAWSVSRTEAFF. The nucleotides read TGTGCCTGGAGTGTTAGTAGAACTGAAGCTTTCTTT.